A single sample is the source of the 12 T cell receptor beta chains below, sequenced in a study of blood T cell repertoires in COVID-19. The assay was immunoSEQ multiplex PCR, and TCRdb's table has in-frame clones only and misses some. The sample consists of hundreds of thousands of clones, about nine tenths of them appearing once. Sample: peripheral blood. These receptors originate from a woman aged 45 to 65 with COVID-19, enrolled during active disease.

This clone occurred once. This chain uses TRBV7-2 with TRBJ2-7; the match to TRBD2 covers 15 bases. The CDR3 length is 18 residues. Unmatched junction bases numbered 12, after V lost 4 bases and J lost 5 bases. In germline, CDR1 is SGHTA, CDR2 FQGNSA. This chain's CDR3 is CASSSRTSGRALLHEQYF. CDR3 DNA sequence: TGTGCCAGCAGCTCGAGGACTAGCGGGAGGGCCCTCCTCCACGAGCAGTACTTC.

This chain connects TRBV15 to TRBJ1-3; maybe TRBD1 (5 bases). The V and J ends lost 7 bases and 0 bases respectively, with 10 bases between them. CDR1 LNHNV and CDR2 YYDKDF come from the germline V gene (reference sequence). The CDR3 length is 14 residues. The CDR3 here is CATKYRYSGNTIYF. CDR3 DNA sequence: TGTGCCACCAAGTACAGGTACTCTGGAAACACCATATATTTT.

The chain uses TRBV18 and TRBJ1-6, with 12 bases aligning to TRBD1. The CDR3 consists of 17 residues. CDR1 is KGHSH, CDR2 LQKENI, per germline. V trimming: 3 bases; J trimming: 9 bases; junction bases outside the gene matches: 9. The CDR3 loop reads CASSPRAGTGGGSPLHF. The CDR3 bases are TGTGCCAGCTCACCTCGAGCCGGGACAGGGGGCGGTTCACCCCTCCACTTT.

The rearrangement joins TRBV3-1 (or the pseudogene TRBV3-2) to TRBJ2-7; D is uncertain. V was clipped by 4 bases and J by 0 bases, with 19 bases between them. This CDR3 comprises 17 residues. Germline CDR1 LGHDT, CDR2 YNNKEL (reference sequence). The CDR3 bases are TGTGCCAGCAGCCCCCATGGCGGAAAAAACTGCTCCTACGAGCAGTACTTC. Translated, it gives CASSPHGGKNCSYEQYF.

This chain connects TRBV15 to TRBJ2-1; TRBD2 is a possible D gene (5 bases). V lost 3 bases and J 2 bases, leaving 8 bases between the germline ends. CDR1 and CDR2 from the germline V gene are LNHNV and YYDKDF (reference sequence). The CDR3 totals 14 residues. The CDR3 sequence: CATSSGKPYNEQFF. The CDR3 DNA follows: TGTGCCACCAGCAGCGGGAAGCCCTACAATGAGCAGTTCTTC.

This chain uses TRBV10-3 with TRBJ2-7; TRBD1 matches at 8 bases. Unmatched junction bases numbered 2, after V lost 4 bases and J lost 6 bases. The germline V gene has CDR1 ENHRY and CDR2 SYGVKD. The CDR3 sequence is 12 residues long. The CDR3 protein is CAISGTGGEQYF. The CDR3 DNA sequence: TGTGCCATCAGTGGAACAGGGGGCGAGCAGTACTTC.

The CDR3 sequence: CASSFVTGTEAFF. CDR3 DNA sequence: TGTGCCAGCAGTTTCGTTACGGGCACTGAAGCTTTCTTT. The gene calls are TRBV27 and TRBJ1-1; D remains unclear. This CDR3 has 13 amino acids. Germline CDR1 is MNHEY and CDR2 is SMNVEV (reference sequence). V lost 3 bases to trimming and J lost 4 bases, with 9 bases between them.

The V call is TRBV10-3, the J call TRBJ2-7; 8 bases align to TRBD2. Trimming removed 4 bases from V and 2 bases from J; junction bases left unmatched: 7. From germline, CDR1 is ENHRY and CDR2 SYGVKD. The CDR3 has 15 amino acids. The CDR3 loop reads CAISGREGLAYEQYF. CDR3 coding DNA: TGTGCCATCAGTGGCCGCGAGGGACTAGCCTACGAGCAGTACTTC.

V and J are TRBV7-2 and TRBJ2-7; D possibly corresponds to TRBD1 (5 bases). The CDR3 extends over 14 amino acids. Germline CDR1 and CDR2: SGHTA and FQGNSA. The V end lost 5 bases, the J end lost 3 bases, and 14 bases lay between the germline ends. The DNA for the CDR3 is TGTGCCAGCAGCCAGGGTCCTATCCGCTACGAGCAGTACTTC. As protein: CASSQGPIRYEQYF. Filled out from reference TRBV7-2 and TRBJ2-7, the complete variable domain reads GAGVSQSPSNKVTEKGKDVELRCDPISGHTALYWYRQSLGQGLEFLIYFQGNSAPDKSGLPSDRFSAERTGGSVSTLTIQRTQQEDSAVYLCASSQGPIRYEQYFGPGTRLTVT.

The chain uses TRBV7-2 and TRBJ2-5; possible D gene TRBD2, 5 bases. Germline CDR1 is SGHTA and CDR2 is FQGNSA. The CDR3 runs 15 residues. The V gene lost 0 bases and the J gene lost 4 bases, with 12 bases spanning the gap. CDR3 residues: CASSLAASRGETQYF. CDR3 nucleotides: TGTGCCAGCAGCTTAGCTGCCTCCCGGGGAGAGACCCAGTACTTC.

The chain combines TRBV25-1 with TRBJ1-1, with 10 bases matching TRBD1. Trimming cost V 0 bases and J 5 bases; bases outside gene matches: 3. In germline, CDR1 is MGHDK, CDR2 SYGVNS. The CDR3 covers 15 residues. Here the CDR3 DNA reads TGTGCCAGCAGTGAATACGGGACAGGGGATACTGAAGCTTTCTTT. It encodes CASSEYGTGDTEAFF.

The V call is TRBV5-1, the J call TRBJ2-1; perhaps TRBD2 as D (5 bases). Trimming stripped 0 bases from V and 5 bases from J, with 12 bases between. Germline V gives CDR1 SGHRS, CDR2 YFSETQ. CDR3 size: 15 residues. DNA of the CDR3: TGCGCCAGCAGCTTGGTCGCGACGGGAAACAATGAGCAGTTCTTC. Protein product: CASSLVATGNNEQFF.